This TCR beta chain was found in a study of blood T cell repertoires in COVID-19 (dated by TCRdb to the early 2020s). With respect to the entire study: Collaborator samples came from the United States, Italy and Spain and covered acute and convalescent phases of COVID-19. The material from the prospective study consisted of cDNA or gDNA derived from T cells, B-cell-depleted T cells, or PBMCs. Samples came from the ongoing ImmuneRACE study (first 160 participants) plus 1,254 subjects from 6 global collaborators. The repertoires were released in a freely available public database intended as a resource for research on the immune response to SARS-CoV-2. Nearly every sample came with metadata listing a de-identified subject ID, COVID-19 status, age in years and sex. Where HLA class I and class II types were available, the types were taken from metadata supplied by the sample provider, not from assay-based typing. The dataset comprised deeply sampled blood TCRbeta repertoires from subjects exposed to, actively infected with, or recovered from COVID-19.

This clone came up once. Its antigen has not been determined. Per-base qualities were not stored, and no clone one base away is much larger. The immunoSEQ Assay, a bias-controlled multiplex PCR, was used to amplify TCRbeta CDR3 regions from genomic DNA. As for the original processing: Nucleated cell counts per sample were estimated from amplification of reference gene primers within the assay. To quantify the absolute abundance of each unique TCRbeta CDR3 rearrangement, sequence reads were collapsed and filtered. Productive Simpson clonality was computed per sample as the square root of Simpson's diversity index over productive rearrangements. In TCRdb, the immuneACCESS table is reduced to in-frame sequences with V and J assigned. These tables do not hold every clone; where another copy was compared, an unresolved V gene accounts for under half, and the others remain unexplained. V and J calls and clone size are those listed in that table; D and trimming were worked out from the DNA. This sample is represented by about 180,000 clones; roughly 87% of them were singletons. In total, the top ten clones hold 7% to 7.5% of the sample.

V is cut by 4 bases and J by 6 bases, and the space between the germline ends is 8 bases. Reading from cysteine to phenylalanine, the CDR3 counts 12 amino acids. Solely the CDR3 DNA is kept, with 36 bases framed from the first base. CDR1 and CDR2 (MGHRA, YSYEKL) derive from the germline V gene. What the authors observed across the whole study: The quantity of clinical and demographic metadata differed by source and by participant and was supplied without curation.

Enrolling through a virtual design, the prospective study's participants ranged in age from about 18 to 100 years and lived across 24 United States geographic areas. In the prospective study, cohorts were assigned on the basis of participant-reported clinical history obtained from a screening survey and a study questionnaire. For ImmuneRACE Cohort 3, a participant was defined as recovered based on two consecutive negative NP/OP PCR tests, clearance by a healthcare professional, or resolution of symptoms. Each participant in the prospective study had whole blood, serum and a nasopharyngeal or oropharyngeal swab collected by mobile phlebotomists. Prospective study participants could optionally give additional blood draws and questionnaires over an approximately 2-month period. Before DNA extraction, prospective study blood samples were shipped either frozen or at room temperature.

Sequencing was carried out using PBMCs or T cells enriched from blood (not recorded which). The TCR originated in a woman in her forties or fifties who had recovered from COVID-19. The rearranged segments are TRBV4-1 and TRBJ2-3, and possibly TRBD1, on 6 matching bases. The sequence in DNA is TGCGCCAGCAGCCCGAGGGGGGATACGCAGTATTTT. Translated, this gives CASSPRGDTQYF.